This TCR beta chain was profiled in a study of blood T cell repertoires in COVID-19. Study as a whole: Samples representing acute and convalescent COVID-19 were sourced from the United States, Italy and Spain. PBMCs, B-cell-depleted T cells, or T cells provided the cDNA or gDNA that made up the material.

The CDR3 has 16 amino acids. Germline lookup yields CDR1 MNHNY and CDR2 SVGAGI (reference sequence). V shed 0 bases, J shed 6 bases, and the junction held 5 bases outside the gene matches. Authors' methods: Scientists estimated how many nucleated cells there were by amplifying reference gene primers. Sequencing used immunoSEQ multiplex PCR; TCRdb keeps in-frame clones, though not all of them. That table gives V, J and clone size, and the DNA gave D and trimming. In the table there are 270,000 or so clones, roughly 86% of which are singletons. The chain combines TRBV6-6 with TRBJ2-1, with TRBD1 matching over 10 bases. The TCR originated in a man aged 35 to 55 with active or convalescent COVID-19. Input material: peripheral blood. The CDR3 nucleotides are TGTGCCAGCAGTTACTCTAGGGGGACAGGGGTCAATGAGCAGTTCTTC. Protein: CASSYSRGTGVNEQFF.